This T cell receptor (beta chain) was found in a study of radiotherapy plus CTLA-4 blockade in lung cancer. The overall study: Objective responses occurred in about a sixth of patients; roughly 30% had disease control. Study-wide findings and caveats: Radiotherapy with ipilimumab was followed by blood expansion of tumor-derived clones.

Patients had chemo-refractory metastatic non-small-cell lung cancer and received focal radiation plus CTLA-4 blockade that used ipilimumab. This table comes from immunoSEQ multiplex PCR, and its TCRdb copy is limited to in-frame clones, with some not included. The sample lists some 92,000 clones, 82% seen once, with roughly 3.5% in the top ten. V lost 4 bases to trimming and J lost 2 bases, with 17 bases between them. The germline gives CDR1 MDHEN, CDR2 SYDVKM. This CDR3 spans 16 amino acids. This clone was observed once. Its antigen is not known. The starting material was peripheral blood, obtained from a patient treated with radiotherapy plus ipilimumab. The chain employs TRBV28 and TRBJ2-5, with D possibly matching TRBD1 (6 bases). The TCR comes from a human donor with non-small cell lung cancer who had a partial response to radiotherapy plus ipilimumab. The CDR3: CASSSEGGLMQETQYF. In DNA, the CDR3 is TGTGCCAGCAGTTCGGAAGGGGGTTTGATGCAAGAGACCCAGTACTTC.